This T cell receptor (beta chain) was observed in a study of control samples from healthy donors and cancer patients. The germline V and J ends were trimmed by 3 bases and 6 bases, with 15 bases remaining between them. The germline V gene encodes CDR1 LNHDA and CDR2 SQIVND (reference sequence). This CDR3 region has 15 residues. Here immunoSEQ multiplex PCR was the method, and the copy in TCRdb shows in-frame clones only, minus some. The repertoire holds 85,000 to 100,000 clones, with 90% to 95% as singletons. The V and J genes are TRBV19 and TRBJ1-5; D is uncertain. Source material: blood. This receptor was obtained from a young man in good health. CDR3 coding DNA: TGTGCCAGTAGTATTTCTTCGGCATCAGGTCAGCCCCAGCATTTT. This sequence encodes CASSISSASGQPQHF.